The clone carrying this T cell receptor (beta chain) was found a few times. Germline CDR1 and CDR2: SQVTM and ANQGSEA. V was shortened by 6 bases and J by 4 bases, with 13 bases between the two germline ends. The CDR3 contains 13 residues. The sample originates from a study of graft-versus-host responses after intestinal transplantation. Study as a whole: Anti-thymocyte globulin induction, then tacrolimus and steroids for about three years, went to all recipients. General observations from the study: Association was observed between peak circulating GvH clone levels and early post-transplant HvG declines.

CFSE-labeled responder cells (around 200,000) were plated with around 200,000 irradiated, violet-dye-labeled stimulator cells. Responder cells that were proliferating and CFSE-low, both CD3+CD4+ and CD3+CD8+, were sorted after the reaction. The protocol was immunoSEQ multiplex PCR, while the TCRdb copy is restricted to in-frame clones and leaves out a portion. Of some 5,200 clones in the sample, about a quarter are singletons; the top ten hold less than 3.5%. Source: alloreactive CD4+ T cells from a mixed lymphocyte reaction culture, taken before transplantation. Regarding subset: CFSE-low proliferating T cells sorted from approximately six-day pre-transplant mixed lymphocyte reaction (GvH or HvG direction). The chain has TRBV29-1 and TRBJ1-3, with D hard to call. The receptor's source is a human patient who was an organ donor for intestinal transplantation. As DNA, the CDR3 is TGCAGCGTCTCACTGCTACAGGGAAACACCATATATTTT. Amino acids: CSVSLLQGNTIYF.